Below, 18 T cell receptor beta chains from the same sample are listed, as sequenced in a study of graft-versus-host responses after intestinal transplantation. This table comes from immunoSEQ multiplex PCR, and its TCRdb copy is limited to in-frame clones, with some not included. The table includes about 81,000 clones, 85% to 90% detected once. Antigen specificity for these receptors is unknown. The material sequenced was unstimulated CD4+ T cells sorted from spleen or lymph node cells, taken before intestinal transplant. Receptors were obtained from a human donor who received an intestinal transplant.

The chain couples TRBV6-4 to TRBJ2-3, with 8 bases matching TRBD2. The junction had 3 bases not matched to a gene; V was cut back by 5 bases and J by 2 bases. Germline V gene sequence: CDR1 MRHNA, CDR2 SNTAGT. The CDR3 covers 14 residues. In DNA form, the CDR3 reads TGTGCCAGCAGTAGCGGGGGAGTCACAGATACGCAGTATTTT. Its protein is CASSSGGVTDTQYF.

The chain couples TRBV11-2 to TRBJ2-5; 7 bases are shared with TRBD1. Germline V CDR1 and CDR2: SGHAT, FQNNGV. CDR3 length equals 15 residues. After removal of 1 base from V and 10 bases from J, the junction contained 12 bases not matched to a gene. The CDR3 here is CASSLVVGAQGDQYF. The DNA of the CDR3 is TGTGCCAGCAGCTTAGTAGTAGGGGCCCAGGGGGACCAGTACTTC.

The chain links TRBV20-1 to TRBJ2-5, with D hard to call. Germline V CDR1 and CDR2: DFQATT, SNEGSKA (reference sequence). The CDR3 runs to 10 residues. Between the trimmed V and J ends, which lost 5 bases and 3 bases, there was a span of 4 bases. This CDR3 reads CSASKETQYF. CDR3 sequence (DNA): TGCAGTGCTTCTAAAGAGACCCAGTACTTC.

The CDR3 nucleotides read TGCGCCAGCAGCCGCACAGGGACCCCCTACGAGCAGTACTTC. Translation gives CASSRTGTPYEQYF. The V call is TRBV5-1, the J call TRBJ2-7, with D maybe TRBD1 (6 bases). This CDR3 spans 14 amino acids. V was cut by 4 bases and J by 2 bases, with 13 bases left in between. CDR1 SGHRS and CDR2 YFSETQ come from the germline V gene. Supplemented by reference TRBV5-1 and TRBJ2-7, the full variable domain reads KAGVTQTPRYLIKTRGQQVTLSCSPISGHRSVSWYQQTPGQGLQFLFEYFSETQRNKGNFPGRFSGRQFSNSRSEMNVSTLELGDSALYLCASSRTGTPYEQYFGPGTRLTVT.

The CDR3 sequence is CASSAGQGTYEQYF. The CDR3 region has the DNA TGCGCCAGCAGCGCCGGACAGGGAACCTACGAGCAGTACTTC. V and J are TRBV5-1 and TRBJ2-7, with 8 bases identical to TRBD1. V lost 4 bases and J lost 2; bases outside the gene matches: 5. Per germline, CDR1 SGHRS and CDR2 YFSETQ. The CDR3 runs to 14 residues.

The chain recombines TRBV28 with TRBJ2-7; TRBD1 matches at 8 bases. Germline V gene sequence: CDR1 MDHEN, CDR2 SYDVKM. V lost 6 bases and J lost 5; bases outside the gene matches: 12. CDR3 length equals 15 residues. The CDR3, as DNA: TGTGCCAGCAGGACAGGGGCCATCCCTAGGGACGAGCAGTACTTC. Residues: CASRTGAIPRDEQYF.

This clone has a handful of counts. The chain couples TRBV4-2 to TRBJ2-1; 8 bases align to TRBD2. The germline V gene has CDR1 LGHNA and CDR2 YNFKEQ. The length of the CDR3 is 17 residues. V trimming: 0 bases; J trimming: 9 bases; junction bases outside the gene matches: 13. The CDR3 reads CASSQETAWRGVGEQFF. CDR3 bases: TGTGCCAGCAGCCAAGAAACCGCCTGGCGGGGGGTTGGTGAGCAGTTCTTC.

The chain is built from TRBV6-1 and TRBJ2-7; 7 positions agree with TRBD1. Germline-derived CDR1 and CDR2 are MNHNS and SASEGT. This CDR3 is 15 amino acids long. J lost 3 bases, V lost 6 bases, and 11 bases had no gene match. CDR3: CASRREGAKLYEQYF. Written as DNA, the CDR3 is TGTGCCAGCAGGAGAGAGGGGGCTAAGCTCTACGAGCAGTACTTC.

The CDR3 nucleotides read TGTGCCAGCAGCTTCAGGCAGGGCTCCTACGAGCAGTACTTC. Its translation is CASSFRQGSYEQYF. The chain is built from TRBV7-6 and TRBJ2-7, with D possibly being TRBD1 (5 bases). CDR3 length equals 14 residues. The V gene's germline CDR1 is SGHVS and CDR2 FNYEAQ. Trimming took off 3 bases at V and 0 bases at J, with 9 bases between the two ends.

This clone was detected only once. This CDR3 is CASSQDRVNTEAFF. CDR3 nucleotides: TGTGCCAGCAGTCAGGACAGAGTGAACACTGAAGCTTTCTTT. The chain combines TRBV6-5 with TRBJ1-1; tentative D call: TRBD1 (6 bases). Germline lookup yields CDR1 MNHEY and CDR2 SVGAGI. Trimming pared 5 bases from V and 0 bases from J, leaving 10 bases between. CDR3 size: 14 residues.

This clone has only a few counts. The chain joins TRBV6-1 to TRBJ1-4; D unclear. There are 13 residues in the CDR3. Trimming removed 7 bases from V and 5 bases from J, with 11 bases in between. Germline V gene sequence: CDR1 MNHNS, CDR2 SASEGT. The CDR3, as DNA: TGTGCCAGCAATCGGGGTCCGAATGAAAAACTGTTTTTT. Its protein product is CASNRGPNEKLFF.

V is TRBV28 and J is TRBJ1-5; 8 positions match TRBD1. V lost 8 bases, J lost 6 bases, and 15 bases stayed unmatched. CDR1 and CDR2 from the germline V gene are MDHEN and SYDVKM. This CDR3 comprises 16 residues. The CDR3 reads CASGTTGGPSSQPQHF. Written as DNA, the CDR3 is TGTGCCAGCGGCACAACAGGGGGGCCAAGCTCTCAGCCCCAGCATTTT.

The chain couples TRBV4-2 to TRBJ1-1, with TRBD1 matching over 8 bases. J was trimmed by 1 base and V by 3 bases; bases with no gene match: 4. Germline CDR1 and CDR2: LGHNA and YNFKEQ. This CDR3 comprises 15 residues. CDR3 loop: CASSQVGQGNTEAFF. DNA for the CDR3: TGTGCCAGCAGCCAGGTAGGACAGGGGAACACTGAAGCTTTCTTT.

The chain couples TRBV2 to TRBJ2-7, with 9 bases lining up with TRBD2. From germline, CDR1 is SNHLY and CDR2 FYNNEI. The CDR3 sequence is 14 residues long. V was pared by 6 bases and J by 4 bases, with 7 bases of the junction left unmatched. CDR3 sequence (DNA): TGTGCCAGCAGCGGCGGGAGGGCCCTTTACGAGCAGTACTTC. This sequence encodes CASSGGRALYEQYF.

The chain uses TRBV6-1 and TRBJ2-4; the D is unclear. V gave up 4 bases and J gave up 0 bases, with 7 bases separating them. The germline V gene encodes CDR1 MNHNS and CDR2 SASEGT. The CDR3 loop spans 14 amino acids. The CDR3 DNA reads TGTGCCAGCAGTGCCCCGGGAGCCAAAAACATTCAGTACTTC. Translating it yields CASSAPGAKNIQYF.

V gene TRBV6-1 combines with J gene TRBJ2-7, with a tentative D call TRBD1 (6 bases). Germline V CDR1 and CDR2: MNHNS, SASEGT. The CDR3 runs to 14 residues. V was trimmed by 1 base and J by 5 bases, leaving 12 bases between them. The CDR3 is CASSEVGRGHEQYF. Here the CDR3 DNA reads TGTGCCAGCAGTGAAGTGGGCAGGGGCCACGAGCAGTACTTC.

The chain carries TRBV2 and TRBJ1-4; no clear D gene. Germline CDR1 SNHLY, CDR2 FYNNEI. The V and J ends lost 6 bases and 3 bases respectively, with 14 bases between them. The CDR3 sequence is 15 residues long. CDR3 coding DNA: TGTGCCAGCAGCCCCAGGAGACTAGCTAATGAAAAACTGTTTTTT. It is translated as CASSPRRLANEKLFF. The whole variable domain, remainder taken from reference TRBV2 and TRBJ1-4, is EPEVTQTPSHQVTQMGQEVILRCVPISNHLYFYWYRQILGQKVEFLVSFYNNEISEKSEIFDDQFSVERPDGSNFTLKIRSTKLEDSAMYFCASSPRRLANEKLFFGSGTQLSVL.

This clone showed up just once. CDR3 DNA sequence: TGCGCCAGCAGCCAAGCCGGGCGGACAGGGAGGGGCTACACCTTC. Translation gives CASSQAGRTGRGYTF. The V gene is TRBV4-1, the J gene TRBJ1-2; TRBD1 agrees at 8 bases. CDR1 MGHRA and CDR2 YSYEKL come from the germline V gene. This CDR3 spans 15 amino acids. V shed 1 base and J 8 bases; nucleotides not matched to a gene: 9.